This TCR beta chain was sequenced in a study of CXCR3-negative and CXCR3-positive naive CD8 T cells. Whole-study findings and limits: Compared with CXCR3-negative naive cells, CXCR3-positive naive cells showed more hydrophobic TRB CDR3s. Naive subsets were similarly diverse, while memory CD8+ repertoires were much less diverse.

UMI-tagged TRB cDNA libraries were built via 5' RACE. TCRdb reworked the 5' RACE reads into one entry per CDR3 protein, no DNA. This listing includes some 3,500 distinct CDR3 sequences. This clonotype ranks as medium-sized in terms of frequency. Its antigen is not known. The CDR3 runs 18 residues. The germline gives CDR1 DFQATT, CDR2 SNEGSKA (reference sequence). This sequence joins TRBV20-1 and TRBJ2-1; checking the TCRdb D call of TRBD2 is not possible without DNA. This clonotype was sampled from a human donor in good health. Some clones in this sample may be carry-over from other donors' samples. The source material was naive CXCR3- CD8+ T cells from blood. The subset was: CD45RO-CCR7+CD27+CD95- naive CD8+ T cells lacking CXCR3 (TNR3-). CDR3 sequence: CSARSYTGVVRDYNEQFF.